The source of this TCR beta chain is a study of cytomegalovirus exposure and HLA in healthy donors. The PCR contained 60 Vbeta and 13 Jbeta primers. Clones were read by immunoSEQ multiplex PCR, and TCRdb kept only the in-frame ones, dropping some. The table lists 100,000 to 150,000 clones, about 16% of them singletons. Trimming at V came to 6 bases and at J to 13 bases, leaving 11 bases not matched to a gene. This CDR3 has 14 amino acids. Germline V CDR1 and CDR2: MNHNY, SVGAGI (reference sequence). This chain joins TRBV6-6 and TRBJ1-6; the match to TRBD1 covers 8 bases. The source of this sequence is a woman younger than 30 in good health and CMV-seronegative. Sequenced input: PBMCs. The CDR3 is CASSSGGRNWPLHF. The CDR3 DNA is TGTGCCAGCAGCTCAGGGGGCCGTAATTGGCCCCTCCACTTT.